These 12 T cell receptor beta chains originate from one sample sequenced in a study of T cell responses to AZD1222 COVID-19 vaccine. Assay: immunoSEQ multiplex PCR; the TCRdb copy retains only in-frame clones and omits some. This sample has around 140,000 clones, with 92% found just once. Sample: peripheral blood, taken 28 days after the second AZD1222 dose. These receptors came from an adult who received the AZD1222 COVID-19 vaccine.

This chain connects TRBV30 to TRBJ1-1; a possible D gene is TRBD1 (6 bases). CDR3 size: 13 residues. Germline V CDR1 and CDR2: GTSNPN, SVGIG (reference sequence). The V end lost 2 bases, the J end lost 4 bases, and 11 bases lay between the germline ends. As DNA, the CDR3 is TGTGCCTGGAGTTTTGGGGGGCTCACTGAAGCTTTCTTT. Translation: CAWSFGGLTEAFF. Full variable domain (rest looked up from reference TRBV30 and TRBJ1-1): SQTIHQWPATLVQPVGSPLSLECTVEGTSNPNLYWYRQAAGRGLQLLFYSVGIGQISSEVPQNLSASRPQDRQFILSSKKLLLSDSGFYLCAWSFGGLTEAFFGQGTRLTVV.

V and J are TRBV6-5 and TRBJ1-1; no reliable D call. In germline, CDR1 is MNHEY, CDR2 SVGAGI. Trimming stripped 7 bases from V and 10 bases from J, with 13 bases between. This CDR3 spans 11 amino acids. The CDR3 nucleotides are TGTGCCAGCACCGATTCCCGGGGAGCTTTCTTT. Protein: CASTDSRGAFF.

This chain uses TRBV2 with TRBJ2-1; 10 nucleotides match TRBD1. CDR3 length equals 17 residues. The V gene's germline CDR1 is SNHLY and CDR2 FYNNEI. Unmatched junction bases numbered 12, after V lost 3 bases and J lost 7 bases. CDR3 coding DNA: TGTGCCAGCAGTGATCTAACCGGGACAGGGGTTTTGAATGAGCAGTTCTTC. Amino acids: CASSDLTGTGVLNEQFF.

The V and J genes are TRBV27 and TRBJ1-2, with D maybe TRBD1 (6 bases). CDR3 length: 15 amino acids. V was cut by 4 bases and J by 3 bases, with 15 bases left in between. Germline V gene data show CDR1 as MNHEY and CDR2 as SMNVEV (reference sequence). As DNA, the CDR3 is TGTGCCAGCAGTTCCCGAACAGGGTTGGACTATGGCTACACCTTC. It codes for CASSSRTGLDYGYTF.

J is TRBJ2-6 and V is TRBV7-9, with no clear D. Looked up from germline, CDR1 is SEHNR and CDR2 is FQNEAQ (reference sequence). Trimming took 7 bases from V and 0 from J, leaving 10 bases between them. The length of the CDR3 is 15 residues. CDR3 loop: CASTIGNSGANVLTF. The DNA of the CDR3 is TGTGCCAGCACCATAGGCAACTCTGGGGCCAACGTCCTGACTTTC.

With regard to this clone: Other DNA sequences from this sample encode an identical CDR3 as well. The chain recombines TRBV6-5 with TRBJ1-6; D unresolved. Germline loops: CDR1 MNHEY, CDR2 SVGAGI. V was cut by 6 bases and J by 5 bases, with 11 bases left in between. The CDR3 spans 14 residues. CDR3 amino acids: CASRFGRNNSPLHF. DNA of the CDR3: TGTGCCAGCAGATTCGGACGAAATAATTCACCCCTCCACTTT.

This clone has a single count. This chain connects TRBV11-1 to TRBJ1-1, with a weak D call TRBD1 (6 bases). The CDR3 totals 13 residues. CDR1 is SGHAT and CDR2 is FQDESV in the germline V gene (reference sequence). V dropped 3 bases and J dropped 4 bases, with 9 bases sitting between them. The CDR3 region has the DNA TGTGCCAGCAGCTTTTTCAGGGGCACTGAAGCTTTCTTT. Amino acids: CASSFFRGTEAFF.

The genes are TRBV28 and TRBJ1-3; D is undetermined. V was clipped by 2 bases and J by 8 bases, with 4 bases between them. There are 11 residues in the CDR3. Looked up from germline, CDR1 is MDHEN and CDR2 is SYDVKM. CDR3: CASSLKDTIYF. CDR3 DNA sequence: TGTGCCAGCAGTTTAAAAGACACCATATATTTT.

This rearrangement joins TRBV19 to TRBJ2-2; no clear D. V dropped 2 bases and J dropped 0 bases, with 10 bases sitting between them. Germline values: CDR1 LNHDA, CDR2 SQIVND (reference sequence). The CDR3 is 16 residues long. CDR3 sequence reads: CASSIFGDSNTGELFF. CDR3 in DNA: TGTGCCAGTAGTATATTTGGGGATTCGAACACCGGGGAGCTGTTTTTT.

The chain recombines TRBV27 with TRBJ1-2; D is possibly TRBD1 (5 bases). V gave up 2 bases and J gave up 7 bases, with 11 bases separating them. Germline values: CDR1 MNHEY, CDR2 SMNVEV (reference sequence). The CDR3 spans 13 residues. The CDR3 sequence: CASSLGLRGGYTF. CDR3 DNA sequence: TGTGCCAGCAGTTTAGGTCTGAGGGGTGGCTACACCTTC.

V gene TRBV11-1 combines with J gene TRBJ2-1, with D maybe TRBD2 (6 bases). The germline V and J ends were trimmed by 6 bases and 0 bases, with 12 bases remaining between them. Germline assignment: CDR1 SGHAT and CDR2 FQDESV (reference sequence). The CDR3 consists of 15 residues. The CDR3 is CASSPIGSSYNEQFF. Written as DNA, the CDR3 is TGTGCCAGCAGTCCCATCGGGAGCTCCTACAATGAGCAGTTCTTC.

J is TRBJ1-1 and V is TRBV10-3, with 7 nucleotides matching TRBD1. With 3 bases clipped from V and 4 bases from J, the junction kept 8 bases outside the gene matches. The length of the CDR3 is 15 residues. Looked up from germline, CDR1 is ENHRY and CDR2 is SYGVKD. The CDR3 loop reads CAISESEGATTEAFF. CDR3 bases: TGTGCCATCAGTGAATCGGAGGGGGCCACCACTGAAGCTTTCTTT.